These 29 T cell receptor beta chains were all obtained from the same sample, sequenced in a study of blood T cell repertoires in COVID-19. Assay: immunoSEQ multiplex PCR; the TCRdb copy retains only in-frame clones and omits some. The table lists approximately 490,000 clones, approximately 86% of them singletons, with under 0.75% in the top ten. The material sequenced was PBMCs or T cells enriched from blood (not recorded which). Every receptor here comes from a woman younger than 30 who had recovered from COVID-19.

CDR3 sequence (DNA): TGTGCCAGCAGCTTGGAAGGCGGGGGGGCAGGGGAGCAGTTCTTC. Its translation: CASSLEGGGAGEQFF. This rearrangement joins TRBV5-4 to TRBJ2-1, with 9 nucleotides matching TRBD2. J was trimmed by 10 bases and V by 0 bases; bases with no gene match: 8. The CDR3 is made up of 15 amino acids. Germline V gives CDR1 SGHNT, CDR2 YYREEE (reference sequence).

CDR3 DNA: TGCGCCAGCAGCCAAGGGGGAGGCTCCTACAATGAGCAGTTCTTC. It encodes CASSQGGGSYNEQFF. The V gene is TRBV4-1, the J gene TRBJ2-1; D is perhaps TRBD2 (6 bases). Germline V lookup: CDR1 MGHRA, CDR2 YSYEKL. V was clipped by 1 base and J by 0 bases, with 7 bases between them. CDR3 length: 15 amino acids.

This clone was found a few times. The CDR3 here is CASSLFQGNEQFF. CDR3 nucleotides: TGTGCCAGCAGCTTATTCCAGGGCAATGAGCAGTTCTTC. This chain uses TRBV7-9 with TRBJ2-1; D might be TRBD1 (5 bases). The CDR3 is 13 amino acids. Trimming removed 2 bases from V and 6 bases from J, with 8 bases in between. The germline V gene has CDR1 SEHNR and CDR2 FQNEAQ (reference sequence).

The sample holds one count of this clone. This sequence joins TRBV6-5 and TRBJ1-2; no clear D. The germline V and J ends were trimmed by 2 bases and 3 bases, with 10 bases remaining between them. Germline lookup yields CDR1 MNHEY and CDR2 SVGAGI. This CDR3 is 14 amino acids long. CDR3 region: CASSYGQDYYGYTF. As DNA, the CDR3 is TGTGCCAGCAGTTACGGCCAGGACTACTATGGCTACACCTTC.

The chain couples TRBV29-1 to TRBJ2-5, with TRBD2 matching 10 bases. Germline V CDR1 and CDR2: SQVTM, ANQGSEA. The J segment lost 4 bases and the V segment lost 4 bases, leaving 3 bases of the junction unmatched. This CDR3 spans 13 amino acids. CDR3 amino acids: CSVATSGSETQYF. The CDR3 region has the DNA TGCAGCGTTGCGACTAGCGGGTCAGAGACCCAGTACTTC.

This clone occurred once. The rearrangement links TRBV11-2 to TRBJ2-2; D is uncertain. This CDR3 is built from 13 residues. With 1 base removed from V and 4 bases from J, the gap between germline ends came to 4 bases. CDR1 SGHAT and CDR2 FQNNGV come from the germline V gene. As DNA, the CDR3 is TGTGCCAGCAGCTTAGCGGGCACCGGGGAGCTGTTTTTT. Translated, it gives CASSLAGTGELFF.

The V and J genes are TRBV5-1 and TRBJ2-2; 8 nucleotides agree with TRBD2. With 7 bases clipped from V and 2 bases from J, the junction kept 10 bases outside the gene matches. Germline V gene data show CDR1 as SGHRS and CDR2 as YFSETQ. The CDR3 sequence is 16 residues long. The CDR3 region has the DNA TGCGCCAGCTCGGCCGGGGGGGAAATTAACACCGGGGAGCTGTTTTTT. Its protein is CASSAGGEINTGELFF.

The genes are TRBV30 and TRBJ2-2, with D perhaps matching TRBD2 (6 bases). Germline V gene lookup returns CDR1 GTSNPN and CDR2 SVGIG (reference sequence). The CDR3 runs 14 residues. Trimming took off 3 bases at V and 6 bases at J, with 14 bases between the two ends. CDR3 amino acids: CAWRSPGVAGELFF. CDR3 nucleotide sequence: TGTGCCTGGAGGAGCCCGGGGGTGGCCGGGGAGCTGTTTTTT.

This chain connects TRBV19 to TRBJ1-3; D ambiguous. CDR3 length: 16 amino acids. Trimming took 4 bases from V and 0 from J, leaving 13 bases between them. CDR1 is LNHDA and CDR2 is SQIVND in the germline V gene (reference sequence). CDR3 sequence: CASSRGAADSGNTIYF. CDR3 DNA sequence: TGTGCCAGTAGTAGAGGTGCGGCCGACTCTGGAAACACCATATATTTT.

This chain uses TRBV4-1 with TRBJ2-7; 8 bases align to TRBD2. Germline trimming cut 6 bases from V and 6 bases from J; bases unmatched to any gene: 13. This CDR3 spans 15 amino acids. Germline V gene data show CDR1 as MGHRA and CDR2 as YSYEKL. The CDR3 DNA sequence: TGCGCCAGCAGACCGATAGCGGGGAATAGCCGCGAGCAGTACTTC. Amino acids: CASRPIAGNSREQYF.

This clone was found once. The rearrangement links TRBV7-9 to TRBJ1-2, with D perhaps matching TRBD1 (6 bases). The CDR3 runs 14 residues. The V and J ends lost 3 bases and 2 bases respectively, with 10 bases between them. Germline assignment: CDR1 SEHNR and CDR2 FQNEAQ (reference sequence). The CDR3 nucleotides are TGTGCCAGCAGCTTCCCAGGGGAAAACTATGGCTACACCTTC. Translating it yields CASSFPGENYGYTF.

The chain uses TRBV19 and TRBJ1-1; D ambiguous. Germline lookup yields CDR1 LNHDA and CDR2 SQIVND (reference sequence). The CDR3 consists of 16 residues. V lost 7 bases, J lost 1 base, and 19 bases lay in between. The CDR3 protein is CASNVGGKIWNTEAFF. CDR3 bases: TGTGCCAGTAACGTCGGAGGGAAAATTTGGAACACTGAAGCTTTCTTT. Full variable domain (missing parts from reference TRBV19 and TRBJ1-1): DGGITQSPKYLFRKEGQNVTLSCEQNLNHDAMYWYRQDPGQGLRLIYYSQIVNDFQKGDIAEGYSVSREKKESFPLTVTSAQKNPTAFYLCASNVGGKIWNTEAFFGQGTRLTVV.

The V call is TRBV3-1 (or the pseudogene TRBV3-2), the J call TRBJ2-4, with TRBD2 as a possible D gene (5 bases). Trimming took 1 base from V and 0 from J, leaving 7 bases between them. Germline-derived CDR1 and CDR2 are LGHDT and YNNKEL (reference sequence). This CDR3 contains 15 residues. DNA for the CDR3: TGTGCCAGCAGCCAAGTAGCGCTAGCCAAAAACATTCAGTACTTC. The encoded protein is CASSQVALAKNIQYF.

The chain has TRBV7-6 and TRBJ2-5; no clear D. Trimming shortened V by 5 bases and J by 5 bases, and 12 bases separated the two germline ends. The CDR3 is 13 amino acids. Per germline, CDR1 SGHVS and CDR2 FNYEAQ. Here the CDR3 reads CASSQIYTETQYF. The CDR3 DNA reads TGTGCCAGCAGCCAAATTTACACGGAGACCCAGTACTTC. Together with reference TRBV7-6 and TRBJ2-5, the CDR3 gives the full variable domain: GAGVSQSPRYKVTKRGQDVALRCDPISGHVSLYWYRQALGQGPEFLTYFNYEAQQDKSGLPNDRFSAERPEGSISTLTIQRTEQRDSAMYRCASSQIYTETQYFGPGTRLLVL.

The CDR3 DNA sequence: TGTGCCAGCAGCGTCGGACAGGGTATGAACACCGGGGAGCTGTTTTTT. It yields the protein CASSVGQGMNTGELFF. The chain uses TRBV5-6 and TRBJ2-2, with 8 bases fitting TRBD1. The germline V gene encodes CDR1 SGHDT and CDR2 YYEEEE. Germline trimming cut 4 bases from V and 1 base from J; bases unmatched to any gene: 6. This CDR3 region has 16 residues.

The chain links TRBV11-2 to TRBJ2-1; possible D gene TRBD2, 5 bases. CDR3 length: 17 residues. Germline CDR1 SGHAT, CDR2 FQNNGV. With 4 bases removed from V and 2 bases from J, the gap between germline ends came to 18 bases. CDR3 sequence reads: CASSSRTFSDTYNEQFF. CDR3 nucleotide sequence: TGTGCCAGCAGCTCTAGGACCTTTAGCGATACCTACAATGAGCAGTTCTTC.

The sample holds one count of this clone. This chain connects TRBV28 to TRBJ1-1, with D perhaps matching TRBD1 (6 bases). Germline V CDR1 and CDR2: MDHEN, SYDVKM. V dropped 3 bases and J dropped 10 bases, with 15 bases sitting between them. CDR3 length: 13 residues. CDR3 in amino acids: CASSLSTGLLAFF. CDR3 nucleotides: TGTGCCAGCAGTTTGTCCACAGGGCTGTTAGCTTTCTTT.

This clone is a singleton in its sample. This sequence joins TRBV7-9 and TRBJ1-4, with D tentatively TRBD1 (6 bases). Per the germline V gene, CDR1 is SEHNR and CDR2 is FQNEAQ (reference sequence). The ends were cut back, 5 bases at V and 6 bases at J, with 10 bases in the middle. The CDR3 is 13 residues long. The CDR3 spells CASSPWTDEKLFF. The CDR3 coding sequence is TGTGCCAGCAGCCCCTGGACAGATGAAAAACTGTTTTTT.

The chain couples TRBV5-6 to TRBJ2-1; D not resolved. From germline, CDR1 is SGHDT and CDR2 YYEEEE. This CDR3 comprises 13 residues. The V gene lost 4 bases and the J gene lost 7 bases, with 12 bases spanning the gap. The chain's CDR3 is CASSRSYLNEQFF. The DNA of the CDR3 is TGTGCCAGCAGCCGCTCCTATTTGAATGAGCAGTTCTTC.

The V and J genes are TRBV19 and TRBJ2-1, with D maybe TRBD1 (5 bases). CDR1 is LNHDA and CDR2 is SQIVND in the germline V gene (reference sequence). The germline V and J ends were trimmed by 4 bases and 9 bases, with 10 bases remaining between them. The CDR3 consists of 12 residues. This chain's CDR3 is CASSKPRGEQFF. The CDR3 DNA reads as TGTGCCAGTAGTAAACCTAGGGGTGAGCAGTTCTTC.

The count of this clone is one. This chain connects TRBV2 to TRBJ2-5, with 8 bases fitting TRBD1. CDR1 SNHLY and CDR2 FYNNEI come from the germline V gene. J lost 2 bases, V lost 4 bases, and 6 bases had no gene match. The CDR3 contains 15 residues. The CDR3 loop reads CASSVQGAGQETQYF. In nucleotides, the CDR3 is TGTGCCAGCAGTGTCCAGGGGGCAGGGCAAGAGACCCAGTACTTC.

CDR3 amino acids: CASSRGLAGVDTQYF. In nucleotides, the CDR3 is TGTGCCAGCAGTCGGGGACTAGCGGGGGTAGATACGCAGTATTTT. The chain is built from TRBV25-1 and TRBJ2-3, with 14 bases lining up with TRBD2. Germline CDR1 and CDR2: MGHDK and SYGVNS. This CDR3 is built from 15 residues. V trimming: 5 bases; J trimming: 5 bases; junction bases outside the gene matches: 3.

The chain employs TRBV7-3 and TRBJ2-3; D is unclear. The length of the CDR3 is 13 residues. Deletions cut 2 bases from V and 7 bases from J, with 10 bases between. Germline V gene data show CDR1 as SGHTA and CDR2 as FQGTGA. CDR3 sequence reads: CASSLYPRNTQYF. The CDR3 coding sequence is TGTGCCAGCAGCTTATACCCCAGAAATACGCAGTATTTT.

The chain has TRBV19 and TRBJ1-6; maybe TRBD1 (6 bases). The CDR3 runs to 16 residues. Germline V CDR1 and CDR2: LNHDA, SQIVND (reference sequence). V lost 3 bases to trimming and J lost 11 bases, with 20 bases between them. Written as DNA, the CDR3 is TGTGCCAGTAGTATTGGGGGCCGGAAGGGAATTACACCCCTCCACTTT. Protein sequence: CASSIGGRKGITPLHF.

The chain links TRBV7-2 to TRBJ1-6; D unclear. Trimming pared 1 base from V and 6 bases from J, leaving 10 bases between. The germline V gene encodes CDR1 SGHTA and CDR2 FQGNSA. This CDR3 comprises 15 residues. The CDR3 nucleotides are TGTGCCAGCAGCTTAGGTGGGCCTCTTAATTCACCCCTCCACTTT. Its protein is CASSLGGPLNSPLHF.

The chain is built from TRBV4-1 and TRBJ2-1; D remains ambiguous. Germline CDR1 and CDR2: MGHRA and YSYEKL. The germline V and J ends were trimmed by 4 bases and 0 bases, with 10 bases remaining between them. This CDR3 is 15 amino acids long. The CDR3 sequence: CASSPPYSSYNEQFF. The CDR3 DNA follows: TGCGCCAGCAGCCCGCCCTATAGCTCCTACAATGAGCAGTTCTTC.

The chain carries TRBV2 and TRBJ1-1, with TRBD1 identical over 7 bases. Trimming at V came to 3 bases and at J to 4 bases, leaving 11 bases not matched to a gene. This CDR3 is built from 16 residues. Germline loops: CDR1 SNHLY, CDR2 FYNNEI. CDR3 in DNA: TGTGCCAGCAGTGACATCTTTGGACAGGAAACCACTGAAGCTTTCTTT. This codes for CASSDIFGQETTEAFF.

This clone has only a few counts. This chain uses TRBV18 with TRBJ1-4; 8 bases align to TRBD1. The V gene's germline CDR1 is KGHSH and CDR2 LQKENI. Losses at the gene ends were 4 bases for V and 8 bases for J; bases not matched to a gene: 9. This CDR3 is 15 amino acids long. The CDR3 reads CASSLNRGGGEKLFF. CDR3 nucleotide sequence: TGTGCCAGCTCACTCAACAGGGGGGGAGGCGAAAAACTGTTTTTT.

This chain uses TRBV5-1 with TRBJ2-7; 8 bases are shared with TRBD2. V trimming: 0 bases; J trimming: 2 bases; junction bases outside the gene matches: 13. The CDR3 spans 18 residues. Germline V gene lookup returns CDR1 SGHRS and CDR2 YFSETQ. CDR3 region: CASSLEAGGTLSAYEQYF. CDR3 bases: TGCGCCAGCAGCTTGGAGGCGGGGGGTACACTTAGCGCCTACGAGCAGTACTTC.